This T cell receptor beta chain stems from a study of neoadjuvant nivolumab and ipilimumab in lung cancer. General observations from the study: From pretherapy to surgery, tumor richness and clonality rose with dual therapy. TCR richness and clonality were higher in tumors than adjacent uninvolved lung. TCR receptors were sequenced in few samples.

The protocol was immunoSEQ multiplex PCR, while the TCRdb copy is restricted to in-frame clones and leaves out a portion. The sample records some 50,000 clones, around 89% being singletons. The germline V gene has CDR1 SGHTA and CDR2 FQGTGA. V was cut by 5 bases and J by 0 bases, with 13 bases left in between. The CDR3 extends over 16 amino acids. In the case of this clone: The antigen remains unidentified. Other DNA sequences in this sample translate to the same CDR3.

The sequenced sample was blood, obtained before neoadjuvant nivolumab, alone or with ipilimumab. This TCR derives from an adult with non-small cell lung cancer. Some clones in this sample may be carry-over from other donors' samples. The gene calls are TRBV7-3 and TRBJ2-2; possibly TRBD1 or TRBD2 for D (5 bases each). The CDR3 region is CASSSLGTTNTGELFF. CDR3 DNA sequence: TGTGCCAGCAGCAGTCTGGGGACGACGAACACCGGGGAGCTGTTTTTT.